This paragraph covers one TCR beta chain sequence. Its antigen is not known. Trimming pared 4 bases from V and 4 bases from J, leaving 14 bases between. Germline lookup yields CDR1 SGHDN and CDR2 FVKESK. The CDR3 is 15 residues long. The data belong to a study of OX40 agonist ivuxolimab in advanced cancers. Study summary: The treatment was a fully human IgG2 OX40 agonist, ivuxolimab.

Sequenced by immunoSEQ multiplex PCR; TCRdb stores in-frame clones only, minus some. The repertoire holds approximately 82,000 clones, with more than 90% as singletons. General study results and limits: The average count of expanded clones was higher among CD8+ T cells than among CD4+.

The J gene is TRBJ2-1, the V gene TRBV14, with D perhaps matching TRBD2 (6 bases). This material consisted of CD4+ or CD8+ T cells sorted from blood, taken in a trial of the OX40 agonist ivuxolimab. The clonotype was recovered from an adult with an advanced solid tumor such as melanoma, head and neck, liver or kidney cancer. CDR3 nucleotide sequence: TGTGCCAGCAGCCGCTGGGGACTGACTTACAATGAGCAGTTCTTC. Its translation: CASSRWGLTYNEQFF.